This T cell receptor beta chain stems from a study of identical twins' blood T cells. From germline, CDR1 is DFQATT and CDR2 SNEGSKA (reference sequence). This CDR3 has 14 amino acids. The junction had 11 bases not matched to a gene; V was cut back by 4 bases and J by 8 bases. A single record per CDR3 protein comes from TCRdb applying MiXCR to the 5' RACE reads. The sample consists of fewer than 450,000 distinct CDR3 sequences, roughly 31% of them appearing once. The sequencing sample was made of PBMCs. The clonotype originates from a woman aged 18-49 years in good health. The chain carries TRBV20-1 and TRBJ1-2, with 9 bases fitting TRBD1. In nucleotides, the CDR3 is TGCAGTGCTACCCAGGACAGGGGTGAAAGAGGCTACACCTTC. Translation gives CSATQDRGERGYTF.